A single sample gave rise to the 5 T cell receptor beta chains below, sequenced in a study of CD8 T cells in Susac syndrome. Random hexamers were used to reverse transcribe about 0.45 to 1 ug of RNA. TCRdb analysed the immunoSEQ multiplex PCR reads with MiXCR anew, one entry per CDR3 protein. The sample carries about 66,000 distinct CDR3 sequences, 85% to 95% recorded once. The sequenced sample consisted of CD8+ T cells from PBMCs. Every receptor here comes from a human donor with multiple sclerosis.

The gene calls are TRBV20-1 and TRBJ2-3; 8 nucleotides align to TRBD2. CDR1 and CDR2 (germline): DFQATT, SNEGSKA (reference sequence). CDR3 size: 15 residues. V dropped 5 bases and J dropped 6; count of bases not matched to a gene: 13. CDR3 nucleotide sequence: TGCAGTGCTCTGCCACTAGCGACGGGGGGGGATACGCAGTATTTT. Translation gives CSALPLATGGDTQYF.

J is TRBJ2-7 and V is TRBV3-1; 7 nucleotides agree with TRBD2. Germline lookup yields CDR1 LGHDT and CDR2 YNNKEL (reference sequence). V trimming: 7 bases; J trimming: 3 bases; junction bases outside the gene matches: 6. This CDR3 has 13 amino acids. This chain's CDR3 is CASKASGDYEQYF. CDR3 nucleotide sequence: TGTGCCAGCAAGGCTAGCGGAGACTACGAGCAGTACTTC.

The chain joins TRBV10-3 to TRBJ1-2; maybe TRBD1 (6 bases). Germline CDR1 and CDR2: ENHRY and SYGVKD. The CDR3 contains 13 residues. V lost 6 bases, J lost 8 bases, and 16 bases lay in between. CDR3 protein: CAIRNPLDSGYTF. The CDR3 DNA sequence: TGTGCCATCAGAAACCCTTTGGACAGCGGCTACACCTTC.

The rearrangement uses TRBV27 and TRBJ1-5; a weak D match, TRBD1 (6 bases). This CDR3 spans 13 amino acids. V was pared by 5 bases and J by 2 bases, with 7 bases between. CDR1 MNHEY and CDR2 SMNVEV come from the germline V gene (reference sequence). CDR3 bases: TGTGCCAGCAGTGGGGGCGGCAATCAGCCCCAGCATTTT. It translates to CASSGGGNQPQHF.

This clonotype was seen a few times. The J gene is TRBJ2-7, the V gene TRBV18; TRBD2 matches at 8 bases. The CDR3 is 14 amino acids. V dropped 3 bases and J dropped 2; count of bases not matched to a gene: 3. Germline CDR1 reads KGHSH; CDR2 reads LQKENI. The DNA of the CDR3 is TGTGCCAGCTCACCCTTAGCGGGAACCTACGAGCAGTACTTC. Encoded protein: CASSPLAGTYEQYF.